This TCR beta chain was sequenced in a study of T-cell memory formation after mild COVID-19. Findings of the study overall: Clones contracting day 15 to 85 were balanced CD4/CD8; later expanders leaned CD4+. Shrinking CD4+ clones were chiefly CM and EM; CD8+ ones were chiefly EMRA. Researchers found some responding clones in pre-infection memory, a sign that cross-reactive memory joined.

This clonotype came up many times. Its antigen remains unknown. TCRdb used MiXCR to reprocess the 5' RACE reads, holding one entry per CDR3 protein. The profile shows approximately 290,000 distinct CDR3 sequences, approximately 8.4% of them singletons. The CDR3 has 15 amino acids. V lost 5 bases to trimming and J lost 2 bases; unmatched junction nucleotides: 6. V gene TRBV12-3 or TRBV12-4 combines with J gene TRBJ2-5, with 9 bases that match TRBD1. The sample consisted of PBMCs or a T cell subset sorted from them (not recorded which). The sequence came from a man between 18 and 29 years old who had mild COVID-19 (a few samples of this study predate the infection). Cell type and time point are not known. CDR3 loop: CASSMTGQGQETQYF. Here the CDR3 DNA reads TGTGCCAGCAGTATGACCGGACAGGGGCAAGAGACCCAGTACTTC.